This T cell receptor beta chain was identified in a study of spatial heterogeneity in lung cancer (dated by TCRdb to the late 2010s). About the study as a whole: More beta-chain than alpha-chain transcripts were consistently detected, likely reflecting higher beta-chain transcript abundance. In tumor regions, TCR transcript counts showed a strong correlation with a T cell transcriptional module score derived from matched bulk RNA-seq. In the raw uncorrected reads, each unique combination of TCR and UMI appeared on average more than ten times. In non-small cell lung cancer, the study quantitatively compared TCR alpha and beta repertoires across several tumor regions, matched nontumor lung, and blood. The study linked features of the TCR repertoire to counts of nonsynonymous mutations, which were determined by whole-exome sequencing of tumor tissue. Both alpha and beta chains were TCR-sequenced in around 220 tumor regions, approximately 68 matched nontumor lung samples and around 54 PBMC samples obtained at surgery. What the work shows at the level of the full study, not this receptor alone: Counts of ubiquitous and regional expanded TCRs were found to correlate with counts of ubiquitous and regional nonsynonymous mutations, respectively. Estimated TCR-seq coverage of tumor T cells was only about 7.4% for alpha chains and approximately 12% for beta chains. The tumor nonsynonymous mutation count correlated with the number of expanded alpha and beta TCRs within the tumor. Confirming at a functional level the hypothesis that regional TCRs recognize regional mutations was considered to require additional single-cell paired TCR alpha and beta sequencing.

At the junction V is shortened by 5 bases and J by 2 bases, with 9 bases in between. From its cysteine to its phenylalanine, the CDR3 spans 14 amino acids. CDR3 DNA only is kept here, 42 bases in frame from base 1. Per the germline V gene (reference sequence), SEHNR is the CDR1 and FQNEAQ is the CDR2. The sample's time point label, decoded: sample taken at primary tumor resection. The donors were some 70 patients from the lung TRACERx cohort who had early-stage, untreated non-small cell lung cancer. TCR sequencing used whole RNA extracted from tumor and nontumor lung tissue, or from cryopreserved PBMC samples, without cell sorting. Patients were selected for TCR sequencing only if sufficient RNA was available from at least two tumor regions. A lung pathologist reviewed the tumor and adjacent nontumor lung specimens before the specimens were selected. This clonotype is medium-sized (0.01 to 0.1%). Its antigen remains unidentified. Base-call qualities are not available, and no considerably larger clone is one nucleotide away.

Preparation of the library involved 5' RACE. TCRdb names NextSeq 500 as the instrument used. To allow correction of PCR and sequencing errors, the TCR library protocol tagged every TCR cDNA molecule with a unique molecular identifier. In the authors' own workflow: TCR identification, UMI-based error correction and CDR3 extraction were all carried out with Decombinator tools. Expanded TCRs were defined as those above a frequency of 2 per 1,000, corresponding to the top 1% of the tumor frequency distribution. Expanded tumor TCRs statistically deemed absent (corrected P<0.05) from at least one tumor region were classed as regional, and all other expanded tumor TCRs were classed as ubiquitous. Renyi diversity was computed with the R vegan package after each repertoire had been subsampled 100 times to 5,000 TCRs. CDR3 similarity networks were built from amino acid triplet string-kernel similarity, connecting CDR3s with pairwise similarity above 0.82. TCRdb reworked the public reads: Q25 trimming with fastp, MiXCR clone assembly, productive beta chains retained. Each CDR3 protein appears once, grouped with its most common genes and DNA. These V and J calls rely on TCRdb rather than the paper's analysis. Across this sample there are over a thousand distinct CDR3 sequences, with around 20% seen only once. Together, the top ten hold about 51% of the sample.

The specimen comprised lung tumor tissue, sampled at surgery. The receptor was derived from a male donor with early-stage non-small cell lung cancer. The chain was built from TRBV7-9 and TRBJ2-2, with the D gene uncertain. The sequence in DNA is TGTGCCAGCAGCCCGCGGACCAACACCGGGGAGCTGTTTTTT. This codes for CASSPRTNTGELFF.